A single TCR beta chain is shown here with its context. As yet, its antigen is unknown. These data belong to a study of cytotoxic CD8 clonotypes in ibrutinib-treated CLL. Study background: Once treatment had gone on for a median of around eleven months, range 6 to 36, response samples were drawn. The average sample held roughly 250,000 productive templates and 96,000 or so productive rearrangements.

The data were produced by immunoSEQ multiplex PCR, yet TCRdb's version contains in-frame clones alone and is incomplete. Among approximately 300,000 clones, about 80% were seen once, and the ten largest hold roughly 6.3%. The CDR3 runs to 13 residues. V shed 4 bases and J shed 5 bases, with 9 bases lying between them. Germline V gene lookup returns CDR1 SGHRS and CDR2 YFSETQ. Study-wide findings and caveats: Before falling back toward baseline at progression, clonality had risen at the time of ibrutinib response.

This rearrangement joins TRBV5-1 to TRBJ2-2; D is unresolved. The receptor comes from a human donor with chronic lymphocytic leukemia. Here the sequenced sample was PBMCs, taken before ibrutinib treatment. The CDR3: CASSIGATGELFF. The CDR3 nucleotides read TGCGCCAGCAGCATTGGCGCTACCGGGGAGCTGTTTTTT.